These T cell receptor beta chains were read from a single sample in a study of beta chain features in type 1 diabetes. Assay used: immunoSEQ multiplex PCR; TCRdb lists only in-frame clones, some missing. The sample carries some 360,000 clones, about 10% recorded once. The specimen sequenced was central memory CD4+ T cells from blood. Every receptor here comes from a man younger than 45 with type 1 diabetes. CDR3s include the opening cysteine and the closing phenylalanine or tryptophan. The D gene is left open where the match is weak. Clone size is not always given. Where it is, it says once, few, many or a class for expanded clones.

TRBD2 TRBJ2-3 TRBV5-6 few CASSLLVAGERTDTQYF TGTGCCAGCAGCTTGTTGGTGGCGGGAGAGCGCACAGATACGCAGTATTTT
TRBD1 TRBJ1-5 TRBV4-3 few CASSPEPTGGTPQHF TGCGCCAGCAGCCCCGAGCCGACAGGGGGAACGCCCCAGCATTTT
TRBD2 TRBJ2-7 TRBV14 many CASSRPPDSGSLYEQYF TGTGCCAGCAGCCGCCCTCCGGACAGCGGGAGTCTCTACGAGCAGTACTTC
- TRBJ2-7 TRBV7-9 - CASSLEVEQYF TGTGCCAGCAGCTTAGAGGTGGAGCAGTACTTC
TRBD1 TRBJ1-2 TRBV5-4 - CASSLGGGPNYGYTF TGTGCCAGCAGCTTGGGAGGGGGCCCTAACTATGGCTACACCTTC
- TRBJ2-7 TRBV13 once CASSLGLPGNDEQYF TGTGCCAGCAGCTTAGGCCTACCGGGAAACGACGAGCAGTACTTC
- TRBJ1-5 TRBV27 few CASSSWGAGNQPQHF TGTGCCAGCAGTTCTTGGGGGGCAGGCAATCAGCCCCAGCATTTT
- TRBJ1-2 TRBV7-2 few CASSLDFRGSGYTF TGTGCCAGCAGCTTAGATTTCAGGGGATCCGGCTACACCTTC
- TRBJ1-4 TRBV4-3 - CASSQDPVGVGKLFF TGCGCCAGCAGCCAAGATCCTGTGGGGGTTGGAAAACTGTTTTTT
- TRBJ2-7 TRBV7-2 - CASSLGGWQGSYEQYF TGTGCCAGCAGCTTAGGGGGATGGCAGGGCTCCTACGAGCAGTACTTC
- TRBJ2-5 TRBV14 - CASSHLAAGETQYF TGTGCCAGCAGCCACTTAGCGGCGGGGGAGACCCAGTACTTC
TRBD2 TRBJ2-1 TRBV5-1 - CATRTSTSSYNEQFF TGCGCCACCCGGACTAGTACTAGCTCCTACAATGAGCAGTTCTTC
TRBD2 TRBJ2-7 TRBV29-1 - CSGGTSGYEQYF TGCAGCGGGGGGACTAGCGGGTACGAGCAGTACTTC
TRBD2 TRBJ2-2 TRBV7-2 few CASSPTSGRAGGELFF TGTGCCAGCAGCCCGACTAGCGGGAGGGCCGGCGGGGAGCTGTTTTTT